The TCR beta chain described here comes from a study of cytomegalovirus exposure and HLA in healthy donors. General study findings and limits: High specificity and sensitivity for cytomegalovirus status were reported for the classifier. A few chains tied to CMV proved CMV antigen-specific in vitro. For most TCR sequences rarity was the rule, although some public TCRs occurred in many donors.

The germline V gene encodes CDR1 LNHDA and CDR2 SQIVND (reference sequence). V lost 5 bases and J 1 base, leaving 12 bases between the germline ends. CDR3 length equals 15 residues. Details on this clone: Its antigen remains unknown.

Assay used: immunoSEQ multiplex PCR; TCRdb lists only in-frame clones, some missing. The data show around 140,000 clones, over 80% seen once. The sequence derives from a man between 18 and 35 years old in good health and CMV-seropositive. The rearrangement links TRBV19 to TRBJ2-1; a weak D match, TRBD1 (6 bases). The sequenced sample was PBMCs. The CDR3 spells CASSFGQLSYNEQFF. CDR3 bases: TGTGCCAGTAGTTTTGGACAGCTTTCCTACAATGAGCAGTTCTTC.